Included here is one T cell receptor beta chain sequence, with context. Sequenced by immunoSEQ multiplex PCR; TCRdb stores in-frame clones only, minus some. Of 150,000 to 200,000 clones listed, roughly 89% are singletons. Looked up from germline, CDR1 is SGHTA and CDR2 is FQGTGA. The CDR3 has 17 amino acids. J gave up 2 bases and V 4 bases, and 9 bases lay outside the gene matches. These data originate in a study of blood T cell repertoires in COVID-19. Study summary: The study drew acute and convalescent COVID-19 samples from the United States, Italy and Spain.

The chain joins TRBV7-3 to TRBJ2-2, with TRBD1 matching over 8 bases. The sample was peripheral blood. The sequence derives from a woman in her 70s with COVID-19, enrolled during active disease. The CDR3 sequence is CASSSPRTGPNTGELFF. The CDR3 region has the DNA TGTGCCAGCAGCTCGCCCAGGACAGGGCCAAACACCGGGGAGCTGTTTTTT. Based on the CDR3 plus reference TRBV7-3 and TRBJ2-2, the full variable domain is GAGVSQTPSNKVTEKGKYVELRCDPISGHTALYWYRQSLGQGPEFLIYFQGTGAADDSGLPNDRFFAVRPEGSVSTLKIQRTERGDSAVYLCASSSPRTGPNTGELFFGEGSRLTVL.